This T cell receptor (beta chain) was sequenced during a study of CD8 T cells in ankylosing spondylitis. V trimming: 5 bases; J trimming: 8 bases; junction bases outside the gene matches: 13. This CDR3 has 15 residues. TCRdb re-analysed the 5' RACE reads in MiXCR, keeping a single row per CDR3 protein. Among approximately 250,000 distinct CDR3 sequences listed, over 7% were seen once. This clonotype was recorded at least ten times. This chain uses TRBV12-3 or TRBV12-4 with TRBJ2-3; TRBD1 aligns across 7 bases. The sequence was collected from a female donor with ankylosing spondylitis or in good health (not recorded which). The source material was blood, either unsorted or a sorted T cell fraction (not recorded which). CDR3 in DNA: TGTGCCAGCAGTCACTTCCGGGACAGTGGTGTTACGCAGTATTTT. It translates to CASSHFRDSGVTQYF.